The rows below give T cell receptor beta chains drawn from one sample of a study of cytomegalovirus exposure and HLA in healthy donors. Assay: immunoSEQ multiplex PCR; the TCRdb copy retains only in-frame clones and omits some. Here the sample spans approximately 150,000 clones, over 60% being singletons. The sequenced sample was PBMCs. The receptors come from a woman aged 55-70 years in good health and CMV-seronegative. The CDR3 runs from the conserved cysteine through the conserved F or W. The order of the fields is J gene, V gene, D gene, clone size, CDR3 DNA, CDR3 protein. D genes are given only for firm matches. Only some rows state a clone size, as once, few, many or a class for expanded clones.

J: TRBJ2-7
V: TRBV5-1
D: -
size: few
DNA: TGCGCCAGCAGCCAACAGGGTCCCTTTACCTACGAGCAGTACTTC
CDR3: CASSQQGPFTYEQYF

J: TRBJ1-2
V: TRBV19
D: -
size: -
DNA: TGTGCCAGTAGTATAGGGGGGGTTGGCGGCTACACCTTC
CDR3: CASSIGGVGGYTF

J: TRBJ1-1
V: TRBV6-6
D: -
size: few
DNA: TGTGCCAGCGGCTCGGGGGACACTGAAGCTTTCTTT
CDR3: CASGSGDTEAFF

J: TRBJ2-1
V: TRBV29-1
D: -
size: -
DNA: TGCAGCGGCCGGAGCTCCTACAATGAGCAGTTCTTC
CDR3: CSGRSSYNEQFF

J: TRBJ2-5
V: TRBV4-1
D: TRBD2
size: -
DNA: TGCGCCAGCAGCCAACTGGGACTAGGGGGAGAGACCCAGTACTTC
CDR3: CASSQLGLGGETQYF

J: TRBJ2-1
V: TRBV27
D: TRBD2
size: -
DNA: TGTGCCACGGGGGGACTAGCGGGAGCCGGGAATGAGCAGTTCTTC
CDR3: CATGGLAGAGNEQFF

J: TRBJ2-1
V: TRBV28
D: TRBD2
size: -
DNA: TGTGCCAGCAGTTCCGGGACTAGCGGGATAAGGTCCTACAATGAGCAGTTCTTC
CDR3: CASSSGTSGIRSYNEQFF

J: TRBJ2-3
V: TRBV4-1
D: TRBD1
size: few
DNA: TGCGCCAGCAGCCAACTGTCAGGACAGGGGGTGCAAGATACGCAGTATTTT
CDR3: CASSQLSGQGVQDTQYF

J: TRBJ1-4
V: TRBV7-8
D: TRBD1
size: -
DNA: TGTGCCAGCAGCTTAGCAGTAGGGACAGGACCGGGGGAAAAACTGTTTTTT
CDR3: CASSLAVGTGPGEKLFF

J: TRBJ2-1
V: TRBV10-3
D: TRBD2
size: -
DNA: TGTGCCATCAGTGGTATAGCGGGGGGGTACAATGAGCAGTTCTTC
CDR3: CAISGIAGGYNEQFF

J: TRBJ2-7
V: TRBV5-4
D: TRBD1
size: few
DNA: TGTGCCAGCAGCTTCGGGGACAGGGCCTACGAGCAGTACTTC
CDR3: CASSFGDRAYEQYF

J: TRBJ2-7
V: TRBV11-1
D: -
size: few
DNA: TGTGCCAGCAGCTTGGCGGGGTCGGTAGGCGAGCAGTACTTC
CDR3: CASSLAGSVGEQYF

J: TRBJ1-5
V: TRBV6-6
D: TRBD1
size: -
DNA: TGTGCCAGCAGTGAGCACAGGGGCGACAATCAGCCCCAGCATTTT
CDR3: CASSEHRGDNQPQHF

J: TRBJ2-1
V: TRBV9
D: TRBD2
size: -
DNA: TGTGCCAGCAGCGTAGGGACTAGCGGGGTTGGTGCTGAGCAGTTCTTC
CDR3: CASSVGTSGVGAEQFF

J: TRBJ2-1
V: TRBV27
D: TRBD1
size: -
DNA: TGTGCCAGCAGACTAGACAGGGCTCCCTACAATGAGCAGTTCTTC
CDR3: CASRLDRAPYNEQFF

J: TRBJ1-2
V: TRBV5-4
D: TRBD1
size: -
DNA: TGTGCCAGCAGCGATCCGGGACAGGGAAACTATGGCTACACCTTC
CDR3: CASSDPGQGNYGYTF

J: TRBJ1-2
V: TRBV5-1
D: -
size: -
DNA: TGCGCCAGCAGCTTGGCCCCGGGGCAGGGGTTTGGCTACACCTTC
CDR3: CASSLAPGQGFGYTF

J: TRBJ2-7
V: TRBV21-1
D: -
size: -
DNA: TGTGCCAGGGATCCATGGGCCGAAATTAGCGGGAGGGGTTACGAGCAGTACTTC
CDR3: CARDPWAEISGRGYEQYF

J: TRBJ1-2
V: TRBV19
D: -
size: -
DNA: TGTGCCAGTAGTAAGGTGGGGCGTGGCTACACCTTC
CDR3: CASSKVGRGYTF

J: TRBJ1-3
V: TRBV29-1
D: TRBD1
size: -
DNA: TGCAGCGTGCGTCCGGGACAGGGGCTTGGAAACACCATATATTTT
CDR3: CSVRPGQGLGNTIYF

J: TRBJ2-5
V: TRBV7-7
D: -
size: -
DNA: TGTGCCAGCAGCTTTTACAGGGACCAGACCCAGTACTTC
CDR3: CASSFYRDQTQYF

J: TRBJ1-4
V: TRBV5-1
D: TRBD1
size: many
DNA: TGCGCCAGCAGCGCCGGCCGCCAGGGGGAGGAAAAACTGTTTTTT
CDR3: CASSAGRQGEEKLFF

J: TRBJ2-4
V: TRBV5-1
D: TRBD1
size: -
DNA: TGCGCCAGCAGCTTGGGACAGGGGGCTAAAAACATTCAGTACTTC
CDR3: CASSLGQGAKNIQYF

J: TRBJ2-7
V: TRBV14
D: TRBD2
size: -
DNA: TGTGCCAGCAGCGTGATAGCGGGCCTATACGAGCAGTACTTC
CDR3: CASSVIAGLYEQYF

J: TRBJ2-3
V: TRBV5-1
D: -
size: -
DNA: TGCGCCAGCAGCTTGCGGACTAGCACAGATACGCAGTATTTT
CDR3: CASSLRTSTDTQYF

J: TRBJ2-3
V: TRBV28
D: -
size: -
DNA: TGTGCCAGCAGGCTGGGGGGATCAGCAGATACGCAGTATTTT
CDR3: CASRLGGSADTQYF